This note documents a single T cell receptor beta chain sequence. These data originate in a study of identical twins. The CDR3 runs to 16 residues. The junction had 9 bases not matched to a gene; V was cut back by 7 bases and J by 1 base. Per the germline V gene, CDR1 is MNHNS and CDR2 is SASEGT. In TCRdb, the 5' RACE reads were re-called with MiXCR into one record per CDR3 protein. The sample lists approximately 590,000 distinct CDR3 sequences; 9.6% were seen once. These records were also assigned to another study, of yellow fever vaccine responses in identical twins.

The chain uses TRBV6-1 and TRBJ2-7; 11 nucleotides agree with TRBD1. Sequencing was performed on PBMCs. The source of this sequence is a woman under 30 in good health. Written as DNA, the CDR3 is TGTGCCAGCACCGACGGGGGACAGGGGGTTTCCTACGAGCAGTACTTC. This encodes CASTDGGQGVSYEQYF.